This T cell receptor beta chain was obtained from a study of blood T cell repertoires in COVID-19. Germline-derived CDR1 and CDR2 are SGHTA and FQGNSA. The V end was cut by 5 bases, the J end by 8 bases, with 9 bases between. The CDR3 consists of 11 residues. Sequenced by immunoSEQ multiplex PCR; TCRdb stores in-frame clones only, minus some. The table has 90,000 to 130,000 clones, 75% to 85% seen once. This receptor was obtained from a woman aged 55-70 years with acute or convalescent COVID-19. The specimen was peripheral blood. The rearrangement joins TRBV7-2 to TRBJ1-2, with D perhaps matching TRBD1 (6 bases). CDR3 in DNA: TGTGCCAGCAGCACAGGGAAAGGCTACACCTTC. This codes for CASSTGKGYTF.